Included here is one T cell receptor (beta chain) sequence, with context. The sample comes from a study of blood T cell repertoires in COVID-19. Study as a whole: PBMCs, B-cell-depleted T cells, or T cells provided the cDNA or gDNA that made up the material.

Germline CDR1 and CDR2: ENHRY and SYGVKD. Trimming took 4 bases from V and 8 from J, leaving 11 bases between them. This CDR3 has 13 amino acids. Participants spanned ages about 18 to 90 years and resided in about two dozen US areas. Donors were grouped by their self-reported clinical history. Repertoires were generated with immunoSEQ multiplex PCR, while TCRdb's copy carries only in-frame clones and drops some. The sample contains around 230,000 clones, 89% of which appear only once. The sequencing input was PBMCs or T cells enriched from blood (not recorded which). The origin of this receptor is a woman aged 25 to 39 with acute COVID-19. The gene calls are TRBV10-3 and TRBJ1-4; possible D gene TRBD1, 6 bases. The CDR3 region is CAISAGAEEKLFF. The CDR3 region has the DNA TGTGCCATCAGTGCAGGGGCTGAGGAAAAACTGTTTTTT.